This T cell receptor (beta chain) was recorded in a study of regulatory T cells in long-lasting Graves disease. Overall study: The antithyroid drugs taken by newly diagnosed Graves' patients had been used for under 3 months.

Time point given: newly diagnosed GD, antithyroid drugs for less than 3 months. Preparation of the TCR library used RNA extracted from PBMCs. Those enrolled as patients came out of an endocrinology department in Xi'an, China. The CDR3 runs to 15 residues. Germline CDR1 MDHEN, CDR2 SYDVKM. Germline trimming cut 3 bases from V and 2 bases from J; bases unmatched to any gene: 7. Both iRepertoire HTBI primers and Arm-PCR of CDR3 regions were used to build the TCR beta libraries. Via MiXCR, TCRdb re-called the multiplex PCR reads, giving one row per CDR3 protein. The sample includes about 620,000 distinct CDR3 sequences, about 16% of them seen just once. There are many counts of this clonotype. Its specificity is unknown. Study findings and constraints: Lower TCR diversity was seen in persistent Graves' patients than in newly diagnosed ones.

This sample was also put to use in a study of T cells in Graves' hyperthyroidism and ophthalmopathy.

The sample here was peripheral blood mononuclear cells (PBMCs), taken at new diagnosis, from a patient treated with antithyroid drugs. The sequence was obtained from a woman in her 30s with Graves disease. The V and J genes are TRBV28 and TRBJ2-7; 7 nucleotides agree with TRBD1. Here the CDR3 DNA reads TGTGCCAGCAGTTTCAAGAGGGGGCTCGCCTACGAGCAGTACTTC. Translating gives CASSFKRGLAYEQYF.